Listed below are T cell receptor beta chains from one sample, sequenced in a study of cytomegalovirus exposure and HLA in healthy donors. The method was immunoSEQ multiplex PCR; TCRdb's version includes in-frame clones alone and lacks a portion of them. The sample holds about 120,000 clones; around 85% are singletons and the top ten take under 2.5%. The sequenced material came from PBMCs. These receptors were collected from a woman younger than 45 in good health and CMV-seronegative. CDR3s include the opening cysteine and the closing phenylalanine or tryptophan. The order of the fields is CDR3 protein, J gene, clone size, V gene. Rows give clone size only sometimes, using once, few, many, or a class for an expanded clone.

cdr3_aa: CASSQGTGGSETQYF
j_call: TRBJ2-5
clone_size: few
v_call: TRBV4-3

cdr3_aa: CASSTWGDRDNEKLFF
j_call: TRBJ1-4
clone_size: .
v_call: TRBV5-1

cdr3_aa: CASSPTSSIYEQYF
j_call: TRBJ2-7
clone_size: once
v_call: TRBV5-6

cdr3_aa: CASSFGENQPQHF
j_call: TRBJ1-5
clone_size: .
v_call: TRBV5-6

cdr3_aa: CASSPNSYEQYF
j_call: TRBJ2-7
clone_size: .
v_call: TRBV7-2

cdr3_aa: CASSVSGAYNEQFF
j_call: TRBJ2-1
clone_size: .
v_call: TRBV2

cdr3_aa: CASSVERVGANVLTF
j_call: TRBJ2-6
clone_size: .
v_call: TRBV9

cdr3_aa: CAIGQGQDTQYF
j_call: TRBJ2-3
clone_size: once
v_call: TRBV10-3

cdr3_aa: CASSEEGVSQTNYGYTF
j_call: TRBJ1-2
clone_size: .
v_call: TRBV2

cdr3_aa: CATRTSGSTGELFF
j_call: TRBJ2-2
clone_size: .
v_call: TRBV15

cdr3_aa: CASSPNGGRDTEAFF
j_call: TRBJ1-1
clone_size: .
v_call: TRBV18

cdr3_aa: CASSSSQGAGGSPLHF
j_call: TRBJ1-6
clone_size: .
v_call: TRBV30

cdr3_aa: CASSSRQGSSYEQYF
j_call: TRBJ2-7
clone_size: once
v_call: TRBV5-4

cdr3_aa: CASSRSGGSGELFF
j_call: TRBJ2-2
clone_size: once
v_call: TRBV2

cdr3_aa: CASSLSRYYEQYF
j_call: TRBJ2-7
clone_size: .
v_call: TRBV7-8

cdr3_aa: CASSPRDRFYEQYF
j_call: TRBJ2-7
clone_size: .
v_call: TRBV9

cdr3_aa: CASGWGQGYNQPQHF
j_call: TRBJ1-5
clone_size: .
v_call: TRBV2

cdr3_aa: CASSQTGGVGYTF
j_call: TRBJ1-2
clone_size: .
v_call: TRBV6-1

cdr3_aa: CASSSNRGEQYF
j_call: TRBJ2-7
clone_size: few
v_call: TRBV11-2

cdr3_aa: CASSEYPGGSRHEQYF
j_call: TRBJ2-7
clone_size: .
v_call: TRBV25-1

cdr3_aa: CASSPGNSPLHF
j_call: TRBJ1-6
clone_size: .
v_call: TRBV5-8

cdr3_aa: CSVGRGTNEKLFF
j_call: TRBJ1-4
clone_size: .
v_call: TRBV29-1

cdr3_aa: CASNRGKYNEQFF
j_call: TRBJ2-1
clone_size: .
v_call: TRBV2

cdr3_aa: CATSRDLAGGRYEQYF
j_call: TRBJ2-7
clone_size: few
v_call: TRBV15

cdr3_aa: CSVGLATGELFF
j_call: TRBJ2-2
clone_size: .
v_call: TRBV29-1

cdr3_aa: CSVLQGPTGELFF
j_call: TRBJ2-2
clone_size: .
v_call: TRBV29-1

cdr3_aa: CASSIDRGYTGELFF
j_call: TRBJ2-2
clone_size: .
v_call: TRBV19

cdr3_aa: CATSRDPGGLEQYF
j_call: TRBJ2-7
clone_size: .
v_call: TRBV15